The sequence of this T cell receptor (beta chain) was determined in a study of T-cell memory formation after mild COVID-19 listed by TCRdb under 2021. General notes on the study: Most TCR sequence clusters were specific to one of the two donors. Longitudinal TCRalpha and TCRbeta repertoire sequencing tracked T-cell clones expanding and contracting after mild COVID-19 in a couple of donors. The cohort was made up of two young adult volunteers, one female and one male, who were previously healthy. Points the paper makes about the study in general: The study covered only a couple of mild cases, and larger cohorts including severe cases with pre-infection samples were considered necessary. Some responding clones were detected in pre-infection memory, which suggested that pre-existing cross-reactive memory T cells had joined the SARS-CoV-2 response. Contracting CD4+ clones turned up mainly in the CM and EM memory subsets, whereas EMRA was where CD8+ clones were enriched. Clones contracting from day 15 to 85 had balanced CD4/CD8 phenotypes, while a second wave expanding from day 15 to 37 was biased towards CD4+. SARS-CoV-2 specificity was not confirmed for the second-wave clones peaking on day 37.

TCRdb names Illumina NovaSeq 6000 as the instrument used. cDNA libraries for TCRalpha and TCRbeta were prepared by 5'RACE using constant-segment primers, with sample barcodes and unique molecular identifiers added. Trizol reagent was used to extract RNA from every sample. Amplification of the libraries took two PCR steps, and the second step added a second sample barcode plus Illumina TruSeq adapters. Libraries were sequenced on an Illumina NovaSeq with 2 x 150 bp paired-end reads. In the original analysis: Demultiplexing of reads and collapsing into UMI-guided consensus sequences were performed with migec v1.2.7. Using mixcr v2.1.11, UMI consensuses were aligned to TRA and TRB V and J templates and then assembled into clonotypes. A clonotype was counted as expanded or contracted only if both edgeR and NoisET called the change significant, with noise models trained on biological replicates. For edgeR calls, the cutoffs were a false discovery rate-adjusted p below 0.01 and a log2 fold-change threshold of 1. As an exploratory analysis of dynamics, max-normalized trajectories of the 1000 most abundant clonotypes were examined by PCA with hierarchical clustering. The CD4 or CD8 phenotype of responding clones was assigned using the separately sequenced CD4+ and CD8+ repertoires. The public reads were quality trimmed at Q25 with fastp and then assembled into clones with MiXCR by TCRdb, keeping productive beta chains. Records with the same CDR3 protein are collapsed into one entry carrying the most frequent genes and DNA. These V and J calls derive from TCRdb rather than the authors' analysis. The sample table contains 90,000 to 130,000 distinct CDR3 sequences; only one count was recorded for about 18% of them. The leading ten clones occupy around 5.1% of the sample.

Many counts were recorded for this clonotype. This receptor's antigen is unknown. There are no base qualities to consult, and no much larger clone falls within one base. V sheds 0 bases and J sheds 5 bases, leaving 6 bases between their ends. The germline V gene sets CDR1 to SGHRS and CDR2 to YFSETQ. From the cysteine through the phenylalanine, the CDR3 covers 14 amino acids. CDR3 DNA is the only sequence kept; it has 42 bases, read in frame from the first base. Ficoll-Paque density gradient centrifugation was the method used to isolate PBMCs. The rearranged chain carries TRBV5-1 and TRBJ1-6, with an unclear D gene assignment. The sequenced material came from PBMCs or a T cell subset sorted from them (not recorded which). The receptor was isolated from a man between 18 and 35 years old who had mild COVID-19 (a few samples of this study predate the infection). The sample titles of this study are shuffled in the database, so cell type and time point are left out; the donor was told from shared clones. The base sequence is TGCGCCAGCAGCTTGGCACCGAATAATTCACCCCTCCACTTT. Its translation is CASSLAPNNSPLHF. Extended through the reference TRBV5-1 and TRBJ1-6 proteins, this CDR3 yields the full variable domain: KAGVTQTPRYLIKTRGQQVTLSCSPISGHRSVSWYQQTPGQGLQFLFEYFSETQRNKGNFPGRFSGRQFSNSRSEMNVSTLELGDSALYLCASSLAPNNSPLHFGNGTRLTVT.